The 20 T cell receptor beta chains below were found in one sample sequenced in a study of T cell repertoires and HLA-DP antigens. The repertoire was sequenced with immunoSEQ multiplex PCR; TCRdb's copy has only in-frame clones and lacks some. Of around 90,000 clones detected, more than 75% appear once; the ten largest clones hold about 1.8%. Antigens of these TCRs are unknown. The sequencing sample was made of CD4+ T cells from PBMCs. The receptors originated from a man aged 45-60 years in good health and CMV-seronegative.

This chain uses TRBV6-1 with TRBJ2-7; TRBD2 agrees at 10 bases. Germline trimming cut 2 bases from V and 4 bases from J; bases unmatched to any gene: 5. The CDR3 covers 15 residues. The germline CDR1 and CDR2 sequences are MNHNS and SASEGT. DNA for the CDR3: TGTGCCAGCAGTGAACGTCCTAGCGGGAGTTACGAGCAGTACTTC. Its translation is CASSERPSGSYEQYF.

J is TRBJ2-3 and V is TRBV6-6; 8 bases agree with TRBD2. V gave up 6 bases and J gave up 3 bases; unmatched junction bases: 5. The CDR3 covers 14 residues. The germline CDR1 and CDR2 sequences are MNHNY and SVGAGI (reference sequence). The CDR3 DNA follows: TGTGCCAGCAGACGAGCGGGGGAGACAGATACGCAGTATTTT. Protein product: CASRRAGETDTQYF.

Turning to this clone: This sample also contains other DNA sequences that code for the same CDR3. V and J are TRBV5-1 and TRBJ2-3, with unresolved D. Germline V CDR1 and CDR2: SGHRS, YFSETQ. V was clipped by 0 bases and J by 6 bases, with 5 bases between them. The CDR3 contains 12 residues. CDR3 nucleotide sequence: TGCGCCAGCAGCTTGGGACTGGATACGCAGTATTTT. Encoded protein: CASSLGLDTQYF.

The chain uses TRBV30 and TRBJ2-1, with 7 bases lining up with TRBD2. CDR1 is GTSNPN and CDR2 is SVGIG in the germline V gene (reference sequence). The J segment lost 4 bases and the V segment lost 5 bases, leaving 11 bases of the junction unmatched. The CDR3 is made up of 15 amino acids. CDR3 amino acids: CAWSRGSGLYNEQFF. CDR3 DNA sequence: TGTGCCTGGTCCCGCGGGAGCGGGTTATACAATGAGCAGTTCTTC. The full variable domain, its missing parts supplied by reference TRBV30 and TRBJ2-1, is SQTIHQWPATLVQPVGSPLSLECTVEGTSNPNLYWYRQAAGRGLQLLFYSVGIGQISSEVPQNLSASRPQDRQFILSSKKLLLSDSGFYLCAWSRGSGLYNEQFFGPGTRLTVL.

The chain carries TRBV28 and TRBJ1-5; D call uncertain. Germline V gene data show CDR1 as MDHEN and CDR2 as SYDVKM. Between the trimmed V and J ends, which lost 6 bases and 0 bases, there was a span of 15 bases. The CDR3 has 16 amino acids. Written as DNA, the CDR3 is TGTGCCAGCAGCCGAGGCGGGGTCTCTAGCAATCAGCCCCAGCATTTT. It specifies CASSRGGVSSNQPQHF.

This chain joins TRBV18 and TRBJ2-1; 15 bases map to TRBD2. The ends lost 0 bases at V and 0 bases at J; junction bases unmatched: 3. The CDR3 spans 19 residues. CDR1 is KGHSH, CDR2 LQKENI, per germline. CDR3 sequence: CASSPPGLAGGSSYNEQFF. The CDR3 DNA reads as TGTGCCAGCTCACCACCAGGACTAGCGGGAGGGAGCTCCTACAATGAGCAGTTCTTC.

This chain uses TRBV6-6 with TRBJ1-3; no definite D call. The length of the CDR3 is 15 residues. With 2 bases removed from V and 4 bases from J, the gap between germline ends came to 12 bases. The germline gives CDR1 MNHNY, CDR2 SVGAGI (reference sequence). CDR3 coding DNA: TGTGCCAGCAGTTACGAGGGTGTGGGAGGAAACACCATATATTTT. This encodes CASSYEGVGGNTIYF.

V gene TRBV2 combines with J gene TRBJ2-1, with 12 positions matching TRBD2. Germline-derived CDR1 and CDR2 are SNHLY and FYNNEI. The CDR3 is 13 amino acids. V gave up 4 bases and J gave up 10 bases; unmatched junction bases: 2. The CDR3 loop is CASSGLAGGEQFF. CDR3 nucleotide sequence: TGTGCCAGCAGTGGGCTAGCGGGGGGGGAGCAGTTCTTC. Together with reference TRBV2 and TRBJ2-1, the CDR3 gives the full variable domain: EPEVTQTPSHQVTQMGQEVILRCVPISNHLYFYWYRQILGQKVEFLVSFYNNEISEKSEIFDDQFSVERPDGSNFTLKIRSTKLEDSAMYFCASSGLAGGEQFFGPGTRLTVL.

This chain uses TRBV25-1 with TRBJ1-3; a possible D gene is TRBD1 (5 bases). The germline CDR1 and CDR2 sequences are MGHDK and SYGVNS. This CDR3 has 13 residues. V was clipped by 7 bases and J by 0 bases, with 7 bases between them. CDR3 in DNA: TGTGCCAGCACAGGGTTCTCTGGAAACACCATATATTTT. This gives the protein CASTGFSGNTIYF.

This chain connects TRBV30 to TRBJ1-4, with D hard to call. This CDR3 is 14 amino acids long. The germline CDR1 and CDR2 sequences are GTSNPN and SVGIG (reference sequence). V was pared by 0 bases and J by 6 bases, with 11 bases between. The CDR3 sequence: CAWSVARTYEKLFF. The CDR3 coding sequence is TGTGCCTGGAGTGTTGCCAGGACTTATGAAAAACTGTTTTTT.

V usage is TRBV29-1 and J usage is TRBJ2-3; tentative D call: TRBD1 (5 bases). Germline CDR1 is SQVTM and CDR2 is ANQGSEA. CDR3 length equals 13 residues. Trimming shortened V by 7 bases and J by 4 bases, and 15 bases separated the two germline ends. CDR3 in amino acids: CSAEASGPDTQYF. The CDR3 DNA sequence: TGCAGCGCCGAGGCCTCAGGGCCAGATACGCAGTATTTT.

This rearrangement joins TRBV7-2 to TRBJ1-5; D call uncertain. Looked up from germline, CDR1 is SGHTA and CDR2 is FQGNSA. V was shortened by 1 base and J by 2 bases, with 0 bases between the two germline ends. This CDR3 region has 12 residues. The CDR3 DNA sequence: TGTGCCAGCAGCTTAGGCAATCAGCCCCAGCATTTT. It translates to CASSLGNQPQHF.

This chain connects TRBV15 to TRBJ1-2; tentatively, D is TRBD1 (5 bases). The germline CDR1 and CDR2 sequences are LNHNV and YYDKDF (reference sequence). CDR3 length equals 17 residues. The ends were cut back, 2 bases at V and 5 bases at J, with 21 bases in the middle. The CDR3 spells CATSRRQISPSEYGYTF. CDR3 nucleotides: TGTGCCACCAGCAGAAGACAGATCTCCCCCTCGGAGTATGGCTACACCTTC. Combining the CDR3 with reference TRBV15 and TRBJ1-2 gives the whole variable domain DAMVIQNPRYQVTQFGKPVTLSCSQTLNHNVMYWYQQKSSQAPKLLFHYYDKDFNNEADTPDNFQSRRPNTSFCFLDIRSPGLGDTAMYLCATSRRQISPSEYGYTFGSGTRLTVV.

The J gene is TRBJ2-6, the V gene TRBV7-3; 8 bases are shared with TRBD1. Trimming at V came to 5 bases and at J to 0 bases, leaving 9 bases not matched to a gene. This CDR3 spans 18 amino acids. Germline values: CDR1 SGHTA, CDR2 FQGTGA. CDR3 bases: TGTGCCAGCAGCCCTTCCGCAGGGGGCATCTCTGGGGCCAACGTCCTGACTTTC. Its protein is CASSPSAGGISGANVLTF. Combining the CDR3 with reference TRBV7-3 and TRBJ2-6 gives the whole variable domain GAGVSQTPSNKVTEKGKYVELRCDPISGHTALYWYRQSLGQGPEFLIYFQGTGAADDSGLPNDRFFAVRPEGSVSTLKIQRTERGDSAVYLCASSPSAGGISGANVLTFGAGSRLTVL.

The V call is TRBV25-1, the J call TRBJ2-2, with 7 nucleotides matching TRBD2. The V gene's germline CDR1 is MGHDK and CDR2 SYGVNS. This CDR3 is 15 amino acids long. With V trimmed by 7 bases and J by 1 base, 6 bases remained unmatched. The CDR3 coding sequence is TGTGCCAGCACCGGAGCGGGAAGGAACACCGGGGAGCTGTTTTTT. This gives the protein CASTGAGRNTGELFF.

The chain recombines TRBV6-6 with TRBJ1-2, with D possibly matching TRBD1 (5 bases). The CDR3 covers 16 residues. V was pared by 0 bases and J by 8 bases, with 19 bases between. Looked up from germline, CDR1 is MNHNY and CDR2 is SVGAGI (reference sequence). The CDR3 loop is CASSYSHGGLQGGYTF. Here the CDR3 DNA reads TGTGCCAGCAGTTACTCGCACGGAGGATTGCAGGGAGGCTACACCTTC.

The chain recombines TRBV11-2 with TRBJ2-3; 7 bases map to TRBD2. This CDR3 spans 19 amino acids. With V trimmed by 1 base and J by 0 bases, 13 bases remained unmatched. Germline CDR1 is SGHAT and CDR2 is FQNNGV. The CDR3 reads CASSLGASGGPLSTDTQYF. The CDR3, as DNA: TGTGCCAGCAGCTTAGGGGCTAGCGGTGGACCTCTAAGCACAGATACGCAGTATTTT. The full variable domain, in which reference TRBV11-2 and TRBJ2-3 provide the parts outside the CDR3, is EAGVAQSPRYKIIEKRQSVAFWCNPISGHATLYWYQQILGQGPKLLIQFQNNGVVDDSQLPKDRFSAERLKGVDSTLKIQPAKLEDSAVYLCASSLGASGGPLSTDTQYFGPGTRLTVL.

The rearrangement uses TRBV7-2 and TRBJ2-3; 9 bases line up with TRBD2. The CDR3 has 15 amino acids. From germline, CDR1 is SGHTA and CDR2 FQGNSA. Trimming removed 1 base from V and 5 bases from J; junction bases left unmatched: 4. CDR3 DNA: TGTGCCAGCAGCTTAGACGGACTAGCGAAAGATACGCAGTATTTT. Translated: CASSLDGLAKDTQYF.

V and J are TRBV14 and TRBJ2-1, with 8 bases lining up with TRBD1. Germline CDR1 is SGHDN and CDR2 is FVKESK. V trimming: 5 bases; J trimming: 6 bases; junction bases outside the gene matches: 12. The CDR3 is made up of 16 amino acids. CDR3 sequence reads: CASSAIPGQGSNEQFF. Here the CDR3 DNA reads TGTGCCAGCAGCGCCATACCAGGACAGGGTTCCAATGAGCAGTTCTTC.

J is TRBJ2-1 and V is TRBV7-8, with a possible D match to TRBD2 (5 bases). Deletions cut 4 bases from V and 10 bases from J, with 20 bases between. Germline lookup yields CDR1 SGHVS and CDR2 FQNEAQ. This CDR3 spans 15 amino acids. The CDR3 protein is CASSSLMFGRGEQFF. The CDR3 nucleotides are TGTGCCAGCAGCTCCCTAATGTTTGGCCGGGGAGAGCAGTTCTTC. Full variable domain (missing parts from reference TRBV7-8 and TRBJ2-1): GAGVSQSPRYKVAKRGQDVALRCDPISGHVSLFWYQQALGQGPEFLTYFQNEAQLDKSGLPSDRFFAERPEGSVSTLKIQRTQQEDSAVYLCASSSLMFGRGEQFFGPGTRLTVL.